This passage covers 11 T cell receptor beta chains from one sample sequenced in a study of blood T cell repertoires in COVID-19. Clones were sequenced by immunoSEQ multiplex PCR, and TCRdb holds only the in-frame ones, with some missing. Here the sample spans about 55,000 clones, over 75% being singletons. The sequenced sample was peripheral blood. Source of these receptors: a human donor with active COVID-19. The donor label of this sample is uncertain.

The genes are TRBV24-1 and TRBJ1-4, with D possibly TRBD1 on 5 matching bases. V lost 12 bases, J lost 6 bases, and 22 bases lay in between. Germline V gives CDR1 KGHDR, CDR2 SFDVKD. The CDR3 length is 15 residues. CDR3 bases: TGTGCCTCCAACCTCCCTCCGGGACTTGATGAAAAACTGTTTTTT. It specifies CASNLPPGLDEKLFF.

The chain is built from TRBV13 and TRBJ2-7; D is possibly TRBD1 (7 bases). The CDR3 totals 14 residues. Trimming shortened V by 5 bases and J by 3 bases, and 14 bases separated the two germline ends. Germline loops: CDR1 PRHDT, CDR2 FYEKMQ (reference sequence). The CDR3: CASSLRQGGYEQYV. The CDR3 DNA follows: TGTGCCAGCAGCCTTCGACAGGGAGGCTACGAGCAGTACGTC.

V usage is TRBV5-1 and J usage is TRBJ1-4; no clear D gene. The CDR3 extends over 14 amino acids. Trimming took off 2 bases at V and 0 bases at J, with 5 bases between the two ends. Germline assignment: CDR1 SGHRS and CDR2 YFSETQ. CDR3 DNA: TGCGCCAGCAGCTTAACACCAACTAATGAAAAACTGTTTTTT. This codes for CASSLTPTNEKLFF. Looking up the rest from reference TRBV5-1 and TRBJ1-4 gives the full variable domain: KAGVTQTPRYLIKTRGQQVTLSCSPISGHRSVSWYQQTPGQGLQFLFEYFSETQRNKGNFPGRFSGRQFSNSRSEMNVSTLELGDSALYLCASSLTPTNEKLFFGSGTQLSVL.

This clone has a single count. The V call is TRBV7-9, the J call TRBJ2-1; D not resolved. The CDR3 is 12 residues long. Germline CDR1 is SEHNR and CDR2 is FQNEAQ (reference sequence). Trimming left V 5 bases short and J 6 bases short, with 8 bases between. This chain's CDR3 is CASSPSGNEQFF. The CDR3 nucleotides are TGTGCCAGCAGCCCCTCCGGCAATGAGCAGTTCTTC.

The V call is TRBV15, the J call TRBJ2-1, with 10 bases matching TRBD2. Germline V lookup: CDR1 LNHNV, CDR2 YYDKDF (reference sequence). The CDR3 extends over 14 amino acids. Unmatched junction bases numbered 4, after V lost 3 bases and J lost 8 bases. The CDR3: CATSSLAGVYEQFF. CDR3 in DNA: TGTGCCACCAGCAGTCTAGCGGGGGTTTATGAGCAGTTCTTC.

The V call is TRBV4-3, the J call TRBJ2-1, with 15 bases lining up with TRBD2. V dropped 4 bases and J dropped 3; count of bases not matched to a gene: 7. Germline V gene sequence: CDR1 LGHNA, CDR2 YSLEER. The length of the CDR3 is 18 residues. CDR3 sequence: CASSLRTSGGASYNEQFF. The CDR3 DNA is TGCGCCAGCAGCCTGAGGACTAGCGGGGGGGCTAGCTACAATGAGCAGTTCTTC.

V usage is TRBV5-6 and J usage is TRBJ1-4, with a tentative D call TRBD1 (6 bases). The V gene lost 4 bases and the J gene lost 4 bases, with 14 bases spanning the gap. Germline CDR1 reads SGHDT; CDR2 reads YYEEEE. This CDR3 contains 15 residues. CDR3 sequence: CASSRRTVYNEKLFF. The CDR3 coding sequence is TGTGCCAGCAGCCGGAGGACAGTCTATAATGAAAAACTGTTTTTT.

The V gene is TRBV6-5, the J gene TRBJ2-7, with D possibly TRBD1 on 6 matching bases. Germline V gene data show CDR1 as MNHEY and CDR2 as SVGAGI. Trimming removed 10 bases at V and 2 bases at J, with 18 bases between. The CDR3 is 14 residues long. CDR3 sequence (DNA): TGTGCCACTATGGGGGAGACAGGAGCCTACGAGCAGTACTTC. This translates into CATMGETGAYEQYF.

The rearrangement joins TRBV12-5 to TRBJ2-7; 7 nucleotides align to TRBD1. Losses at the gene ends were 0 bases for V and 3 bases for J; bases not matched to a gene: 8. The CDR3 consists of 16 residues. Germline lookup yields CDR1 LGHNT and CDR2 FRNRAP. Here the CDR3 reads CASGLVLDREHYEQYF. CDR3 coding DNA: TGTGCTAGTGGTTTGGTCCTCGACAGGGAACACTACGAGCAGTACTTC.

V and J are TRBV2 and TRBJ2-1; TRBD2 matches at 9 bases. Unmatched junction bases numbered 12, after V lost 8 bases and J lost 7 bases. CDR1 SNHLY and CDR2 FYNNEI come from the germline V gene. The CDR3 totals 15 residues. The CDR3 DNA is TGTGCCAGCGTACCGGGACTAGCCCTAAGGAATGAGCAGTTCTTC. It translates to CASVPGLALRNEQFF.

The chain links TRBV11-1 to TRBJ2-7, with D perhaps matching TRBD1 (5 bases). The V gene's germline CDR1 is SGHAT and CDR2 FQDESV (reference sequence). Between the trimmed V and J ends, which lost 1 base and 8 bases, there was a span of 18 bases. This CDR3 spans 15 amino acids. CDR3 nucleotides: TGTGCCAGCAGCTTAGAAGTGGGGCCCAGTTCTAAGCAGTACTTC. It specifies CASSLEVGPSSKQYF.